These 24 T cell receptor beta chains came from one sample sequenced in a study of T cell repertoires in cytomegalovirus infection (dated by TCRdb to the late 2010s). The sample's treatment or condition, from its label and the paper: in vitro stimulation with specific CMV peptide epitopes to enrich CMV-specific T cells. What these receptors recognize is not known. The listed sequencing device is Illumina HiSeq 1500. TCRdb reworked the public reads: Q25 trimming with fastp, MiXCR clone assembly, productive beta chains retained. Each CDR3 protein appears once, grouped with its most common genes and DNA. The sample yields fewer than 650,000 distinct CDR3 sequences; about 39% were counted once. Together, the top ten hold about 46% of the sample. This specimen consisted of cultured PBMCs, obtained from culture after CMV antigen stimulation. The receptors originated from a human donor in good health (CMV status not recorded). Some clones in this sample may be carry-over from other donors' samples.

There are many counts of this clonotype. The chain recombines TRBV7-2 with TRBJ2-7; D might be TRBD1 or TRBD2, each matching 5 bases. Germline loops: CDR1 SGHTA, CDR2 FQGNSA. This CDR3 is 16 amino acids long. Trimming shortened V by 5 bases and J by 2 bases, and 19 bases separated the two germline ends. The CDR3 sequence is CASSQPAGDQTYEQYF. In DNA, the CDR3 is TGTGCCAGCAGCCAACCGGCCGGGGACCAAACCTACGAGCAGTACTTC.

The chain joins TRBV7-8 to TRBJ2-5; D gene uncertain. Germline CDR1 reads SGHVS; CDR2 reads FQNEAQ. CDR3 size: 16 residues. V lost 5 bases, J lost 1 base, and 17 bases lay in between. CDR3 in amino acids: CASSVIAGRIQETQYF. CDR3 in DNA: TGTGCCAGCAGCGTAATAGCTGGACGGATCCAAGAGACCCAGTACTTC.

The gene calls are TRBV7-6 and TRBJ2-1; 13 nucleotides align to TRBD2. The CDR3 contains 17 residues. Germline V CDR1 and CDR2: SGHVS, FNYEAQ. The J segment lost 2 bases and the V segment lost 4 bases, leaving 5 bases of the junction unmatched. CDR3 region: CASSSRTSGGPYNEQFF. The CDR3 nucleotides read TGTGCCAGCAGCTCCCGGACTAGCGGGGGACCCTACAATGAGCAGTTCTTC.

V usage is TRBV6-6 and J usage is TRBJ1-2; TRBD1 matches 9 bases. J lost 2 bases, V lost 5 bases, and 6 bases had no gene match. CDR1 MNHNY and CDR2 SVGAGI come from the germline V gene (reference sequence). This CDR3 contains 15 residues. The CDR3 bases are TGTGCCAGCAGTGGAGGGACAGGGAAAAACTATGGCTACACCTTC. It translates to CASSGGTGKNYGYTF.

This sequence joins TRBV7-2 and TRBJ2-2; possibly TRBD2 for D (6 bases). Germline V gene data show CDR1 as SGHTA and CDR2 as FQGNSA. The CDR3 runs to 16 residues. V shed 1 base and J shed 7 bases, with 16 bases lying between them. CDR3 nucleotide sequence: TGTGCCAGCAGCTTAGGGCCCGGCGGGGTTGGCGGGGAGCTGTTTTTT. Encoded protein: CASSLGPGGVGGELFF.

This chain links TRBV7-9 with TRBJ2-6, with 8 bases fitting TRBD1. V lost 5 bases and J lost 0; bases outside the gene matches: 9. Germline loops: CDR1 SEHNR, CDR2 FQNEAQ (reference sequence). The CDR3 covers 18 residues. DNA for the CDR3: TGTGCCAGCAGCCCAGGGACAGGAGCTAGCTCTGGGGCCAACGTCCTGACTTTC. It is translated as CASSPGTGASSGANVLTF.

V gene TRBV10-3 combines with J gene TRBJ1-5, with 12 positions matching TRBD1. This CDR3 has 15 amino acids. The germline gives CDR1 ENHRY, CDR2 SYGVKD. V shed 8 bases and J 2 bases; nucleotides not matched to a gene: 4. The CDR3 here is CAIGGTGGGNQPQHF. CDR3 coding DNA: TGTGCCATCGGTGGGACAGGGGGCGGCAATCAGCCCCAGCATTTT.

This clonotype was detected only a few times. The J gene is TRBJ1-1, the V gene TRBV7-6; 10 nucleotides agree with TRBD1. The CDR3 is made up of 14 amino acids. The germline V gene has CDR1 SGHVS and CDR2 FNYEAQ. J lost 4 bases, V lost 5 bases, and 4 bases had no gene match. CDR3 region: CASSGRTGGTEAFF. As DNA, the CDR3 is TGTGCCAGCAGCGGCCGGACAGGGGGCACTGAAGCTTTCTTT.

V usage is TRBV6-8 and J usage is TRBJ2-3; D perhaps matches TRBD2 (5 bases). Trimming took 5 bases from V and 9 from J, leaving 15 bases between them. Germline V gene lookup returns CDR1 MNHGY and CDR2 SAAAGT. The length of the CDR3 is 13 residues. The DNA for the CDR3 is TGTGCCAGCAGTGACCAGACTGGCGGGACGCAGTATTTT. Residues: CASSDQTGGTQYF.

This clonotype was counted only a few times. The chain is built from TRBV20-1 and TRBJ1-5; D might be TRBD1 (6 bases). CDR3 size: 14 residues. Germline CDR1 DFQATT, CDR2 SNEGSKA (reference sequence). V was trimmed by 5 bases and J by 2 bases, leaving 13 bases between them. CDR3 bases: TGCAGTGCTTTAGGACAGATCGGCAATCAGCCCCAGCATTTT. This translates into CSALGQIGNQPQHF.

The chain links TRBV6-5 to TRBJ2-3, with 13 bases lining up with TRBD2. Per the germline V gene, CDR1 is MNHEY and CDR2 is SVGAGI. This CDR3 spans 17 amino acids. The ends lost 6 bases at V and 4 bases at J; junction bases unmatched: 10. CDR3 sequence (DNA): TGTGCCAGCAGACTACTGGGGACTAGCGGGAAGGCAGATACGCAGTATTTT. Its translation is CASRLLGTSGKADTQYF.

The chain has TRBV5-4 and TRBJ2-3; 10 bases agree with TRBD1. This CDR3 contains 15 residues. V shed 2 bases, J shed 4 bases, and the junction held 4 bases outside the gene matches. CDR1 and CDR2 (germline): SGHNT, YYREEE (reference sequence). CDR3: CASSFAGQGPDTQYF. The CDR3 DNA is TGTGCCAGCAGCTTTGCGGGACAGGGGCCAGATACGCAGTATTTT.

The V call is TRBV11-2, the J call TRBJ2-1, with TRBD2 matching 10 bases. Germline V gene lookup returns CDR1 SGHAT and CDR2 FQNNGV. CDR3 size: 16 residues. Losses at the gene ends were 5 bases for V and 3 bases for J; bases not matched to a gene: 7. In nucleotides, the CDR3 is TGTGCCAGCAGCAACCAGCGGGGGGGTTTCTACAATGAGCAGTTCTTC. Translating gives CASSNQRGGFYNEQFF.

The chain has TRBV20-1 and TRBJ1-5; D gene ambiguous. The V gene lost 1 base and the J gene lost 3 bases, with 10 bases spanning the gap. This CDR3 is built from 14 residues. The V gene's germline CDR1 is DFQATT and CDR2 SNEGSKA (reference sequence). The CDR3 DNA sequence: TGCAGTGCTAGAGCCGGCAGCCTCAATCAGCCCCAGCATTTT. Translation gives CSARAGSLNQPQHF.

The J gene is TRBJ1-2, the V gene TRBV5-1; D remains unclear. CDR3 length: 13 amino acids. V lost 2 bases and J lost 4, with 9 bases in between. Germline CDR1 is SGHRS and CDR2 is YFSETQ. CDR3 coding DNA: TGCGCCAGCAGCTTAAAGGAGCCCTATGGCTACACCTTC. Protein sequence: CASSLKEPYGYTF.

This clonotype has just a few counts. The V gene is TRBV9, the J gene TRBJ2-7; 7 nucleotides line up with TRBD1. The junction had 20 bases not matched to a gene; V was cut back by 1 base and J by 13 bases. This CDR3 contains 16 residues. CDR1 is SGDLS, CDR2 YYNGEE, per germline. The CDR3 is CASSVPVGSFDRERYF. CDR3 DNA: TGTGCCAGCAGCGTACCCGTCGGATCCTTCGACAGGGAACGCTACTTC.

This clonotype came up a few times. The chain employs TRBV7-9 and TRBJ2-3, with D maybe TRBD2 (6 bases). Germline loops: CDR1 SEHNR, CDR2 FQNEAQ (reference sequence). V lost 5 bases and J lost 8, with 17 bases in between. The CDR3 spans 14 residues. DNA of the CDR3: TGTGCCAGCAGCCTCTGGGACTCGGAAACTACGCAGTATTTT. This sequence encodes CASSLWDSETTQYF.

This clonotype has more than one count but fewer than ten. V usage is TRBV7-9 and J usage is TRBJ1-2, with D possibly matching TRBD1 (5 bases). There are 13 residues in the CDR3. Trimming pared 4 bases from V and 8 bases from J, leaving 14 bases between. Germline lookup yields CDR1 SEHNR and CDR2 FQNEAQ (reference sequence). CDR3 sequence reads: CASSSQGMTGYTF. The DNA of the CDR3 is TGTGCCAGCAGCTCGCAGGGAATGACAGGCTACACCTTC.

This clonotype was observed a handful of times. V gene TRBV6-5 combines with J gene TRBJ2-5; D could derive from TRBD1 or TRBD2 (5 bases each). CDR1 and CDR2 from the germline V gene are MNHEY and SVGAGI. This CDR3 spans 13 amino acids. The CDR3 loop is CAKRGRRPETQYF. For the CDR3, the DNA is TGTGCAAAAAGGGGACGGCGTCCCGAGACCCAGTACTTC.

The V and J genes are TRBV11-3 and TRBJ1-2; TRBD1 matches 10 bases. Trimming removed 4 bases from V and 5 bases from J; junction bases left unmatched: 10. Germline CDR1 is SGHNT and CDR2 is YENEEA. The CDR3 runs 16 residues. The CDR3 DNA follows: TGTGCCAGCAGCTCCGCCGTAGGACAGGGGGAGTATGGCTACACCTTC. This encodes CASSSAVGQGEYGYTF.

The rearrangement joins TRBV6-2 or TRBV6-3 to TRBJ1-5, with D tentatively TRBD1 (6 bases). The CDR3 has 13 amino acids. Trimming stripped 5 bases from V and 8 bases from J, with 13 bases between. CDR1 and CDR2 (germline): MNHEY, SVGEGT. CDR3 protein: CASSGTRREPQHF. As DNA, the CDR3 is TGTGCCAGCAGTGGGACAAGGCGGGAGCCCCAGCATTTT.

This clonotype has only a few counts. The J gene is TRBJ2-7, the V gene TRBV6-2 or TRBV6-3, with a possible D match to TRBD1 (5 bases). Per germline, CDR1 MNHEY and CDR2 SVGEGT. V was cut by 6 bases and J by 5 bases, with 11 bases left in between. This CDR3 contains 12 residues. The CDR3 DNA reads as TGTGCCAGCAGGAACAGGCCCCACGAGCAGTACTTC. It translates to CASRNRPHEQYF.

The chain employs TRBV27 and TRBJ2-1; 7 bases fit TRBD2. With V trimmed by 6 bases and J by 6 bases, 2 bases remained unmatched. The CDR3 contains 12 residues. The germline gives CDR1 MNHEY, CDR2 SMNVEV (reference sequence). The CDR3 sequence: CASRGLFNEQFF. The CDR3 bases are TGTGCCAGCAGGGGACTATTCAATGAGCAGTTCTTC.

This clonotype was seen more than once but under ten times. This sequence joins TRBV5-1 and TRBJ2-4, with D possibly matching TRBD2 (6 bases). Germline V lookup: CDR1 SGHRS, CDR2 YFSETQ. This CDR3 is 16 amino acids long. V was pared by 4 bases and J by 0 bases, with 14 bases between. Written as DNA, the CDR3 is TGCGCCAGCAGCCTGCGGGGATCTTTAGCCAAAAACATTCAGTACTTC. It encodes CASSLRGSLAKNIQYF.